These 26 T cell receptor beta chains were sequenced from one sample in a study of T cell responses to AZD1222 COVID-19 vaccine. Some clones are missing from TCRdb's copy, which holds only in-frame ones; the method was immunoSEQ multiplex PCR. Altogether around 120,000 clones are present, about 90% being singletons, with the ten largest covering 11% to 15%. Sample: peripheral blood, taken on day 0 of AZD1222 vaccination. The receptors come from an adult in good health.

This rearrangement joins TRBV6-2 or TRBV6-3 to TRBJ1-2; 8 bases are shared with TRBD1. The trim removed 0 bases at V and 4 bases at J, leaving 10 bases unmatched. CDR3 length: 17 residues. Looked up from germline, CDR1 is MNHEY and CDR2 is SVGEGT. The CDR3 sequence is CASSYSSAETGGYGYTF. Here the CDR3 DNA reads TGTGCCAGCAGTTACTCCTCGGCCGAAACAGGGGGCTATGGCTACACCTTC.

The rearrangement uses TRBV28 and TRBJ2-7; D assignment may be TRBD1 or TRBD2 (5 bases each). V was clipped by 3 bases and J by 3 bases, with 18 bases between them. In germline, CDR1 is MDHEN, CDR2 SYDVKM. The CDR3 has 16 residues. The DNA for the CDR3 is TGTGCCAGCAGTTTTTGGGACCGACGAAAACACTACGAGCAGTACTTC. This gives the protein CASSFWDRRKHYEQYF. Full variable domain (rest looked up from reference TRBV28 and TRBJ2-7): DVKVTQSSRYLVKRTGEKVFLECVQDMDHENMFWYRQDPGLGLRLIYFSYDVKMKEKGDIPEGYSVSREKKERFSLILESASTNQTSMYLCASSFWDRRKHYEQYFGPGTRLTVT.

This clone was counted a single time. The gene calls are TRBV7-9 and TRBJ2-3, with 8 positions matching TRBD2. CDR1 is SEHNR, CDR2 FQNEAQ, per germline (reference sequence). Trimming took 1 base from V and 6 from J; bases not matched to a gene: 9. The CDR3 runs to 16 residues. The CDR3 spells CASSLDSSGTGDTQYF. The DNA of the CDR3 is TGTGCCAGCAGCTTAGATAGTAGCGGGACGGGGGATACGCAGTATTTT. Combining the CDR3 with reference TRBV7-9 and TRBJ2-3 gives the whole variable domain DTGVSQNPRHKITKRGQNVTFRCDPISEHNRLYWYRQTLGQGPEFLTYFQNEAQLEKSRLLSDRFSAERPKGSFSTLEIQRTEQGDSAMYLCASSLDSSGTGDTQYFGPGTRLTVL.

The genes are TRBV4-3 and TRBJ2-7; 7 bases map to TRBD1. Germline V lookup: CDR1 LGHNA, CDR2 YSLEER. The CDR3 has 15 residues. Trimming took 5 bases from V and 2 from J; bases not matched to a gene: 9. The CDR3 sequence: CASSSTGTAAYEQYF. The DNA of the CDR3 is TGCGCCAGCAGCTCCACCGGGACAGCGGCCTACGAGCAGTACTTC.

V and J are TRBV5-4 and TRBJ1-4, with D maybe TRBD1 (5 bases). This CDR3 is built from 13 residues. Germline CDR1 is SGHNT and CDR2 is YYREEE (reference sequence). V was clipped by 0 bases and J by 6 bases, with 6 bases between them. CDR3 sequence: CASSLVGDEKLFF. The CDR3 DNA reads as TGTGCCAGCAGCTTGGTGGGGGATGAAAAACTGTTTTTT. The full variable domain, in which reference TRBV5-4 and TRBJ1-4 provide the parts outside the CDR3, is ETGVTQSPTHLIKTRGQQVTLRCSSQSGHNTVSWYQQALGQGPQFIFQYYREEENGRGNFPPRFSGLQFPNYSSELNVNALELDDSALYLCASSLVGDEKLFFGSGTQLSVL.

The chain joins TRBV19 to TRBJ1-1, with 7 bases identical to TRBD1. The CDR3 consists of 13 residues. Germline CDR1 LNHDA, CDR2 SQIVND (reference sequence). Unmatched junction bases numbered 4, after V lost 5 bases and J lost 4 bases. The CDR3 is CASSVPGGTEAFF. The CDR3 nucleotides read TGTGCCAGTAGTGTGCCAGGGGGCACTGAAGCTTTCTTT.

The chain carries TRBV11-2 and TRBJ2-1; 15 positions agree with TRBD2. After removal of 2 bases from V and 8 bases from J, the junction contained 4 bases not matched to a gene. Per germline, CDR1 SGHAT and CDR2 FQNNGV. The CDR3 has 16 amino acids. The CDR3 sequence: CASSLTGTSGRYEQFF. CDR3 nucleotide sequence: TGTGCCAGCAGCTTAACTGGGACTAGCGGGAGGTATGAGCAGTTCTTC. Filled out from reference TRBV11-2 and TRBJ2-1, the complete variable domain reads EAGVAQSPRYKIIEKRQSVAFWCNPISGHATLYWYQQILGQGPKLLIQFQNNGVVDDSQLPKDRFSAERLKGVDSTLKIQPAKLEDSAVYLCASSLTGTSGRYEQFFGPGTRLTVL.

This chain links TRBV19 with TRBJ2-6, with D perhaps matching TRBD1 (6 bases). Per germline, CDR1 LNHDA and CDR2 SQIVND (reference sequence). This CDR3 spans 17 amino acids. Deletions cut 6 bases from V and 0 bases from J, with 15 bases between. This CDR3 reads CASRQGFRNSGANVLTF. The CDR3 region has the DNA TGTGCCAGTAGACAGGGATTTCGCAACTCTGGGGCCAACGTCCTGACTTTC.

This clone has only a few counts. The gene calls are TRBV27 and TRBJ2-2, with TRBD1 matching 8 bases. CDR3 length equals 17 residues. J gave up 5 bases and V 2 bases, and 10 bases lay outside the gene matches. Germline V gene lookup returns CDR1 MNHEY and CDR2 SMNVEV (reference sequence). This CDR3 is CASSLGVRGPGTGELFF. CDR3 DNA sequence: TGTGCCAGCAGTTTAGGGGTCAGGGGGCCGGGGACCGGGGAGCTGTTTTTT.

This sequence joins TRBV7-9 and TRBJ2-5, with D unclear. The germline gives CDR1 SEHNR, CDR2 FQNEAQ (reference sequence). V was cut by 1 base and J by 3 bases, with 9 bases left in between. The CDR3 extends over 14 amino acids. Here the CDR3 reads CASSLVGREETQYF. As DNA, the CDR3 is TGTGCCAGCAGCTTAGTTGGTAGGGAAGAGACCCAGTACTTC.

The chain combines TRBV28 with TRBJ2-7, with TRBD2 identical over 11 bases. Looked up from germline, CDR1 is MDHEN and CDR2 is SYDVKM. V gave up 3 bases and J gave up 6 bases; unmatched junction bases: 13. The CDR3 totals 17 residues. The CDR3 reads CASSFFRRLAGFGEQYF. CDR3 nucleotides: TGTGCCAGCAGTTTCTTTAGGAGACTAGCGGGATTCGGCGAGCAGTACTTC.

As concerns this clone: Other DNA sequences in this sample translate to the same CDR3. The rearrangement links TRBV12-3 or TRBV12-4 to TRBJ1-2; TRBD1 is a possible D gene (5 bases). The CDR3 length is 12 residues. Trimming took 2 bases from V and 4 from J, leaving 5 bases between them. The CDR3 is CASSLQGYGYTF. In nucleotides, the CDR3 is TGTGCCAGCAGTTTACAGGGCTATGGCTACACCTTC.

The rearrangement uses TRBV18 and TRBJ1-1; D uncertain. The CDR3 length is 16 residues. Germline assignment: CDR1 KGHSH and CDR2 LQKENI. Deletions cut 2 bases from V and 1 base from J, with 14 bases between. The CDR3 protein is CASSPSAVAANTEAFF. Here the CDR3 DNA reads TGTGCCAGCTCACCATCTGCAGTAGCTGCGAACACTGAAGCTTTCTTT.

This rearrangement joins TRBV29-1 to TRBJ1-1, with no clear D. Trimming left V 0 bases short and J 6 bases short, with 14 bases between. The CDR3 is made up of 14 amino acids. Germline V gene data show CDR1 as SQVTM and CDR2 as ANQGSEA. CDR3 sequence: CSVEDHSGLAEAFF. Here the CDR3 DNA reads TGCAGCGTTGAAGATCACTCAGGACTGGCTGAAGCTTTCTTT.

V and J are TRBV27 and TRBJ2-1, with 8 bases that match TRBD2. CDR3 length: 16 amino acids. V lost 2 bases to trimming and J lost 8 bases; unmatched junction nucleotides: 11. Germline V gene lookup returns CDR1 MNHEY and CDR2 SMNVEV (reference sequence). CDR3 sequence: CASSLRLAGQVDEQFF. The CDR3 bases are TGTGCCAGCAGTTTAAGGCTAGCGGGTCAGGTAGATGAGCAGTTCTTC.

V usage is TRBV12-3 or TRBV12-4 and J usage is TRBJ1-2; no definite D call. V dropped 6 bases and J dropped 7 bases, with 6 bases sitting between them. The CDR3 is 10 residues long. This CDR3 reads CASSRGGYTF. DNA for the CDR3: TGTGCCAGCAGCCGAGGTGGCTACACCTTC.

The chain recombines TRBV5-8 with TRBJ1-1; 7 nucleotides align to TRBD1. Germline V CDR1 and CDR2: SGHTS, YDEGEE. After removal of 3 bases from V and 1 base from J, the junction contained 6 bases not matched to a gene. The CDR3 runs 15 residues. The CDR3 is CASSSTTGRNTEAFF. As DNA, the CDR3 is TGTGCCAGCAGCTCTACGACAGGGAGGAACACTGAAGCTTTCTTT.

V usage is TRBV3-1 (or the pseudogene TRBV3-2) and J usage is TRBJ1-3; 7 bases match TRBD1. The CDR3 consists of 21 residues. The V and J ends lost 6 bases and 0 bases, in that order; junction bases with no gene match: 23. CDR1 and CDR2 (germline): LGHDT, YNNKEL (reference sequence). DNA for the CDR3: TGTGCCAGCAGTTCCAACGAAGGTGAGCCGGGACAGTCCTTCTCTGGAAACACCATATATTTT. This encodes CASSSNEGEPGQSFSGNTIYF.

V gene TRBV2 combines with J gene TRBJ1-4; a possible D gene is TRBD1 (6 bases). Trimming pared 2 bases from V and 7 bases from J, leaving 14 bases between. The CDR3 is 15 amino acids. Per the germline V gene, CDR1 is SNHLY and CDR2 is FYNNEI. The CDR3 region is CASSELTGSIEKLFF. DNA for the CDR3: TGTGCCAGCAGTGAACTCACAGGGAGCATTGAAAAACTGTTTTTT.

The chain has TRBV2 and TRBJ1-5; TRBD1 is a possible D gene (6 bases). Trimming cost V 6 bases and J 3 bases, with 18 bases left between them. Germline lookup yields CDR1 SNHLY and CDR2 FYNNEI. The CDR3 is 16 residues long. CDR3 protein: CASRAQGLGINQPQHF. The DNA for the CDR3 is TGTGCCAGCAGGGCACAGGGACTAGGAATCAATCAGCCCCAGCATTTT.

This chain joins TRBV5-8 and TRBJ2-1; D is undetermined. Between the trimmed V and J ends, which lost 1 base and 5 bases, there was a span of 7 bases. This CDR3 is built from 13 residues. CDR1 is SGHTS and CDR2 is YDEGEE in the germline V gene. CDR3 coding DNA: TGTGCCAGCAGCTTGTTAGGGCACAATGAGCAGTTCTTC. Its protein product is CASSLLGHNEQFF.

The table lists this clone with a few counts. The chain joins TRBV9 to TRBJ2-2; D gene ambiguous. CDR3 length: 11 residues. V was pared by 7 bases and J by 6 bases, with 7 bases between. CDR1 is SGDLS, CDR2 YYNGEE, per germline. DNA for the CDR3: TGTGCCAGCGGGTTTCCCGGGGAGCTGTTTTTT. As protein: CASGFPGELFF.

This clone was found once. This chain connects TRBV30 to TRBJ2-7, with TRBD1 identical over 7 bases. CDR3 size: 12 residues. Germline V gene sequence: CDR1 GTSNPN, CDR2 SVGIG (reference sequence). V shed 4 bases, J shed 2 bases, and the junction held 2 bases outside the gene matches. In DNA form, the CDR3 reads TGTGCCTGGACTACAGGGGCCTACGAGCAGTACTTC. Translated, it gives CAWTTGAYEQYF.

This clone was recorded once. The rearrangement uses TRBV12-5 and TRBJ2-3; TRBD2 agrees at 8 bases. The CDR3 length is 17 residues. V gave up 2 bases and J gave up 4 bases; unmatched junction bases: 11. Germline CDR1 reads LGHNT; CDR2 reads FRNRAP. CDR3 loop: CASGLPRLSGGSDTQYF. CDR3 DNA sequence: TGTGCTAGTGGTTTGCCCCGCCTTTCGGGGGGGTCAGATACGCAGTATTTT.

V usage is TRBV27 and J usage is TRBJ1-6, with D unclear. The V end was cut by 5 bases, the J end by 11 bases, with 13 bases between. The length of the CDR3 is 13 residues. Germline loops: CDR1 MNHEY, CDR2 SMNVEV (reference sequence). The CDR3 region is CASSLHRDPPLHF. DNA for the CDR3: TGTGCCAGCAGTCTCCATCGTGACCCACCCCTCCACTTT.

The chain uses TRBV25-1 and TRBJ2-7, with unresolved D. The CDR3 consists of 12 residues. V was trimmed by 4 bases and J by 7 bases, leaving 11 bases between them. The germline V gene has CDR1 MGHDK and CDR2 SYGVNS. CDR3 DNA sequence: TGTGCCAGCAGTGCGTCTCCTCGGGAGCAGTACTTC. Translating it yields CASSASPREQYF.